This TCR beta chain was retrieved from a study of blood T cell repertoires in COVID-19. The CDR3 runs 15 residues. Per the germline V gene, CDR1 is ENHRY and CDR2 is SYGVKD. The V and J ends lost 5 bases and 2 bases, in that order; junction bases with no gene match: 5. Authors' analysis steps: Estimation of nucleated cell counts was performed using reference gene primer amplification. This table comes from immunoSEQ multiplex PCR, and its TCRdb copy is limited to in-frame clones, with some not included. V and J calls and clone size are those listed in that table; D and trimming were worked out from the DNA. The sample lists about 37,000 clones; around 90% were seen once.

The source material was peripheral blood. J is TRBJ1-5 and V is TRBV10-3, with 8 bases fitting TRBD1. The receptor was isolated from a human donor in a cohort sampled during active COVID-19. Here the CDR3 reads CAISPGGAGNQPQHF. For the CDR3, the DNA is TGTGCCATCAGTCCAGGGGGCGCAGGCAATCAGCCCCAGCATTTT.